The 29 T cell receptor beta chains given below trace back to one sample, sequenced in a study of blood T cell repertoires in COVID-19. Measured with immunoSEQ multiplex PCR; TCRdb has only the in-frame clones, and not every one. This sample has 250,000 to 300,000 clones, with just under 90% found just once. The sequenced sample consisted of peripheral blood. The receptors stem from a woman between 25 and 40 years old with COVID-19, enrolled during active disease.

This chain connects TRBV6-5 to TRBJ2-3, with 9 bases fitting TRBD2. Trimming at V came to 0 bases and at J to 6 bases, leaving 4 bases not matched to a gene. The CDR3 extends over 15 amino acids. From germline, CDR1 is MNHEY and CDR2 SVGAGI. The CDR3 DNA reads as TGTGCCAGCAGTTACTCGCGGGGGGGCCGGGATACGCAGTATTTT. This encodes CASSYSRGGRDTQYF.

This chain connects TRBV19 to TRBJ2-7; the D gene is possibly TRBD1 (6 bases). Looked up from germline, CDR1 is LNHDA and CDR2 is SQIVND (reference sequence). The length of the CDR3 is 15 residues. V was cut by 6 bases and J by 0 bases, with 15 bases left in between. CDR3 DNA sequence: TGTGCCAGTAGCCGGGACACCACAAGCTCCTACGAGCAGTACTTC. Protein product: CASSRDTTSSYEQYF.

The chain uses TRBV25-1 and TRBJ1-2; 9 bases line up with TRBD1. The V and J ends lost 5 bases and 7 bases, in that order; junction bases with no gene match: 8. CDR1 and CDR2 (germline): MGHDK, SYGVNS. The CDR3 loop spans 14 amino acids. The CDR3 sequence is CASSFTGQGSGYTF. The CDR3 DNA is TGTGCCAGCAGTTTTACGGGACAGGGTAGTGGCTACACCTTC.

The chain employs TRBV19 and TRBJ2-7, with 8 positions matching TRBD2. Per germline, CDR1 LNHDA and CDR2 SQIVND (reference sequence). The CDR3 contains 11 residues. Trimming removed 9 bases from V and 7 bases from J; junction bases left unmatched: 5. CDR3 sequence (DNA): TGTGCCAGCGGGGGGGCGGGTGAGCAGTACTTC. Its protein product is CASGGAGEQYF.

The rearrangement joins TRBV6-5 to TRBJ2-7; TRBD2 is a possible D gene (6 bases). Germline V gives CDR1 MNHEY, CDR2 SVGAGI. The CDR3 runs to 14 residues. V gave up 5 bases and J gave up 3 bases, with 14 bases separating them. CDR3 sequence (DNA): TGTGCCAGCAGTCCCCGGGGGAACCTCTACGAGCAGTACTTC. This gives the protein CASSPRGNLYEQYF.

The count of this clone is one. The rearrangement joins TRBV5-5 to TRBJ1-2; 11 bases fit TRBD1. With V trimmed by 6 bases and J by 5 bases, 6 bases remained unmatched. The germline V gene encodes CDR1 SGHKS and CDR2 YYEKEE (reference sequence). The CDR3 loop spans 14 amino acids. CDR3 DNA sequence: TGTGCCAGCATCGGACAGGGGGCGTCTTATGGCTACACCTTC. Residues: CASIGQGASYGYTF.

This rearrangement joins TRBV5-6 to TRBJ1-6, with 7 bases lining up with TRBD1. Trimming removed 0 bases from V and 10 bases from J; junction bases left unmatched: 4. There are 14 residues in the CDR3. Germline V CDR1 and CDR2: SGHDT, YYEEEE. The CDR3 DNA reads TGTGCCAGCAGCTTGGGACAGGGCCCATCACCCCTCCACTTT. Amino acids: CASSLGQGPSPLHF.

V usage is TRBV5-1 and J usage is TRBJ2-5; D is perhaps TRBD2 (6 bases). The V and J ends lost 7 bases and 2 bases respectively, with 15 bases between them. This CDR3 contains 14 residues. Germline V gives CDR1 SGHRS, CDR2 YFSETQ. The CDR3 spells CASGPGSRQETQYF. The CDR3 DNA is TGCGCCAGCGGTCCCGGGAGCCGTCAAGAGACCCAGTACTTC.

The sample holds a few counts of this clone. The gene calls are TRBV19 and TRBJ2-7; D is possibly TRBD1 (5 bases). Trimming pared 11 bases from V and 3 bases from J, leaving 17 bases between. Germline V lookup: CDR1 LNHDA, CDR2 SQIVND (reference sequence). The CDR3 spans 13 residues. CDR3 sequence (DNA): TGTGCCGCAGCCAGGGCAGCCTTCTACGAGCAGTACTTC. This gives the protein CAAARAAFYEQYF.

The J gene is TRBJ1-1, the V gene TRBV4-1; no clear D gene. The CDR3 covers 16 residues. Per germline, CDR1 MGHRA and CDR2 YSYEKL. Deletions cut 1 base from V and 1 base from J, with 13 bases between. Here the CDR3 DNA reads TGCGCCAGCAGCCAAGGAGGCAAGGAATCGAACACTGAAGCTTTCTTT. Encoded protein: CASSQGGKESNTEAFF.

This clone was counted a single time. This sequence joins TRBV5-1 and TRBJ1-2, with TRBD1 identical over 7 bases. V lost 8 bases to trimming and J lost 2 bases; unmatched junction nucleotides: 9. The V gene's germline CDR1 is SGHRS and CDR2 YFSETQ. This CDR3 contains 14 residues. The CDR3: CASSTGRINYGYTF. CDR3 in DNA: TGCGCCAGTTCGACAGGGCGGATAAACTATGGCTACACCTTC.

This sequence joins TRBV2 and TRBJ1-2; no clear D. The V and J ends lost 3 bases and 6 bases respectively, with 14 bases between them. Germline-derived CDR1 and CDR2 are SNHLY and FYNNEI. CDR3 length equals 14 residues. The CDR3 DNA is TGTGCCAGCAGTGATGTGGGCCCCGTTAATGGCTACACCTTC. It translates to CASSDVGPVNGYTF.

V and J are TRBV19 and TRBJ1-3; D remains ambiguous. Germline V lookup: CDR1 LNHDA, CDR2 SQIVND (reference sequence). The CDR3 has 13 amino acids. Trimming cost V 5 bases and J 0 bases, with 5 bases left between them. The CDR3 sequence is CASSFYSGNTIYF. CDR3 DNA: TGTGCCAGTAGTTTTTACTCTGGAAACACCATATATTTT.

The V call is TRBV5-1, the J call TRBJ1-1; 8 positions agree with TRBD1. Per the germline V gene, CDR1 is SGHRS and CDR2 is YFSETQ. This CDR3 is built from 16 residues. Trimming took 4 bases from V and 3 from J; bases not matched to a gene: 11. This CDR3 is CASSPGLDRGDTEAFF. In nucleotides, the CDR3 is TGCGCCAGCAGCCCCGGACTCGACAGGGGAGACACTGAAGCTTTCTTT.

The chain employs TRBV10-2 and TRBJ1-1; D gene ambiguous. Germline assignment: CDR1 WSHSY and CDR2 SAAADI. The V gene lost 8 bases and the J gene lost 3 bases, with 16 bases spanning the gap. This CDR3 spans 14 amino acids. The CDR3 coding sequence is TGCGCCAGCCGTAACCCTAGTCGGGACACTGAAGCTTTCTTT. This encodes CASRNPSRDTEAFF.

CDR3: CASSFSGGPYNEQFF. CDR3 sequence (DNA): TGTGCCAGCAGCTTTAGCGGGGGACCCTACAATGAGCAGTTCTTC. The chain has TRBV11-2 and TRBJ2-1; 9 bases map to TRBD2. V shed 3 bases, J shed 2 bases, and the junction held 2 bases outside the gene matches. This CDR3 contains 15 residues. From germline, CDR1 is SGHAT and CDR2 FQNNGV. Combining the CDR3 with reference TRBV11-2 and TRBJ2-1 gives the whole variable domain EAGVAQSPRYKIIEKRQSVAFWCNPISGHATLYWYQQILGQGPKLLIQFQNNGVVDDSQLPKDRFSAERLKGVDSTLKIQPAKLEDSAVYLCASSFSGGPYNEQFFGPGTRLTVL.

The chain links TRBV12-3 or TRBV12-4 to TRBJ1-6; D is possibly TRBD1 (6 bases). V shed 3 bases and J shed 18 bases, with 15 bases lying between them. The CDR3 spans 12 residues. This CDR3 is CASSLTTAGAHF. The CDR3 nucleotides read TGTGCCAGCAGTTTGACCACCGCGGGGGCCCACTTT.

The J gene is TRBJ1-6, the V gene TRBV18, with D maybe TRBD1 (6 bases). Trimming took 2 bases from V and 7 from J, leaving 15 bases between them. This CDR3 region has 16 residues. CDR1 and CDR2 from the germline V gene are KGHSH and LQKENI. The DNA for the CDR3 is TGTGCCAGCTCACCAGGAACAGGGATGAGGAATTCACCCCTCCACTTT. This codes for CASSPGTGMRNSPLHF.

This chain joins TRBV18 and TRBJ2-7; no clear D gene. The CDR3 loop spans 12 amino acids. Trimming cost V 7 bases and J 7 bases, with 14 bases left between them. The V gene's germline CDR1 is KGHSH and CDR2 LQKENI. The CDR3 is CASCLTDREQYF. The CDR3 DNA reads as TGTGCCAGCTGCCTCACAGACCGGGAGCAGTACTTC.

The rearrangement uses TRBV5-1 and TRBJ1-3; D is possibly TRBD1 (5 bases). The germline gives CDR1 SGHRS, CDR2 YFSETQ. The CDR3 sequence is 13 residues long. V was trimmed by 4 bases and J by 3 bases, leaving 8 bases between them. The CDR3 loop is CASSQQVGNTIYF. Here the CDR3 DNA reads TGCGCCAGCAGCCAACAGGTTGGAAACACCATATATTTT. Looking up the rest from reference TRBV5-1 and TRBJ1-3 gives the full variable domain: KAGVTQTPRYLIKTRGQQVTLSCSPISGHRSVSWYQQTPGQGLQFLFEYFSETQRNKGNFPGRFSGRQFSNSRSEMNVSTLELGDSALYLCASSQQVGNTIYFGEGSWLTVV.

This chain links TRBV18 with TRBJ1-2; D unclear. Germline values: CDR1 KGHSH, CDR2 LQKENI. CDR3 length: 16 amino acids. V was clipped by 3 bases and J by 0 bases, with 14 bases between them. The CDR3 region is CASSPLGELANYGYTF. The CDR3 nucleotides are TGTGCCAGCTCACCTTTGGGAGAACTAGCTAACTATGGCTACACCTTC. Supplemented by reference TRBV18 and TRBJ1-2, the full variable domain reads NAGVMQNPRHLVRRRGQEARLRCSPMKGHSHVYWYRQLPEEGLKFMVYLQKENIIDESGMPKERFSAEFPKEGPSILRIQQVVRGDSAAYFCASSPLGELANYGYTFGSGTRLTVV.

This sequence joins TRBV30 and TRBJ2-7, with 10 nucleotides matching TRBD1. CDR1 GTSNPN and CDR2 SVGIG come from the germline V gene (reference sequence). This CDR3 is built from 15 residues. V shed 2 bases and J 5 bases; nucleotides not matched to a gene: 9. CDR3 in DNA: TGTGCCTGGAGTACTCTGGGGACAGGGGAGGACGAGCAGTACTTC. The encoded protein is CAWSTLGTGEDEQYF. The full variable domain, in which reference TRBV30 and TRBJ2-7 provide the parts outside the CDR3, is SQTIHQWPATLVQPVGSPLSLECTVEGTSNPNLYWYRQAAGRGLQLLFYSVGIGQISSEVPQNLSASRPQDRQFILSSKKLLLSDSGFYLCAWSTLGTGEDEQYFGPGTRLTVT.

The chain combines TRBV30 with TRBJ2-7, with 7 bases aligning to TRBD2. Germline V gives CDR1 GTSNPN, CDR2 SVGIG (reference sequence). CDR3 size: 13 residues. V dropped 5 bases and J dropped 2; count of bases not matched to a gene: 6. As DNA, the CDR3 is TGTGCCTGGGGTTGGGACTATACCTACGAGCAGTACTTC. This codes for CAWGWDYTYEQYF. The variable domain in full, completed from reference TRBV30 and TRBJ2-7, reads SQTIHQWPATLVQPVGSPLSLECTVEGTSNPNLYWYRQAAGRGLQLLFYSVGIGQISSEVPQNLSASRPQDRQFILSSKKLLLSDSGFYLCAWGWDYTYEQYFGPGTRLTVT.

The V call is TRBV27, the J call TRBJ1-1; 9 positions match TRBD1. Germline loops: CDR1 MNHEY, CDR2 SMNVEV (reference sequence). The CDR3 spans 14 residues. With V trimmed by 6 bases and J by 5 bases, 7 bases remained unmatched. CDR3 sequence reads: CASSPTGGATEAFF. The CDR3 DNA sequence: TGTGCCAGCAGCCCGACAGGGGGGGCGACTGAAGCTTTCTTT.

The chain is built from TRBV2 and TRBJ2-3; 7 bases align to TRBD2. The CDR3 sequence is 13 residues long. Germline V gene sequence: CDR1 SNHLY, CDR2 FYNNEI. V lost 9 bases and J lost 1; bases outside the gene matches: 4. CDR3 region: CASFAGGTDTQYF. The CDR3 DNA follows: TGTGCCAGTTTTGCGGGGGGCACAGATACGCAGTATTTT.

CDR3 in amino acids: CASSRLAEGTYNEQFF. CDR3 DNA: TGCGCCAGCAGCCGACTAGCGGAGGGGACCTACAATGAGCAGTTCTTC. The rearrangement uses TRBV5-1 and TRBJ2-1; 9 nucleotides align to TRBD2. Per the germline V gene, CDR1 is SGHRS and CDR2 is YFSETQ. There are 16 residues in the CDR3. The trim removed 4 bases at V and 2 bases at J, leaving 7 bases unmatched. Drawing the rest from reference TRBV5-1 and TRBJ2-1, the complete variable domain is KAGVTQTPRYLIKTRGQQVTLSCSPISGHRSVSWYQQTPGQGLQFLFEYFSETQRNKGNFPGRFSGRQFSNSRSEMNVSTLELGDSALYLCASSRLAEGTYNEQFFGPGTRLTVL.

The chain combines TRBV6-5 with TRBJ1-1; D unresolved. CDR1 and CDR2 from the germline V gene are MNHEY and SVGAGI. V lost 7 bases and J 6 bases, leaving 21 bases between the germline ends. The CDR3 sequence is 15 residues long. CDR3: CASIHTPRGAAEAFF. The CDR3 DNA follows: TGTGCCAGCATTCACACCCCCCGGGGTGCGGCTGAAGCTTTCTTT.

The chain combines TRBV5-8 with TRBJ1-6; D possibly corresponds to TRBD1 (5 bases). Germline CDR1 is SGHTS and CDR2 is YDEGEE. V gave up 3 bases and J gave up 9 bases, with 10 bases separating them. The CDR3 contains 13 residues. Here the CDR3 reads CASSSGKVSPLHF. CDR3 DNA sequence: TGTGCCAGCAGCTCAGGGAAGGTTTCACCCCTCCACTTT.

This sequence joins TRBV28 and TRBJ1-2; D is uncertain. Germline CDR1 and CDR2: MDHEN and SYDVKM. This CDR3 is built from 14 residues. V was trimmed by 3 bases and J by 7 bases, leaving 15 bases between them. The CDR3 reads CASSLLSLEFGYTF. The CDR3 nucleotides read TGTGCCAGCAGTTTGTTGTCCCTGGAGTTTGGCTACACCTTC.